Below are 19 T cell receptor beta chains sequenced from a single sample in a study of response to subunit inactivated influenza vaccine. From the RT-PCR reads, TCRdb called clonotypes with MiXCR, one entry per CDR3 protein. The data show about 500,000 distinct CDR3 sequences, more than 15% seen once. The input for sequencing was CD4+ T cells sorted from PBMCs, taken roughly 24 months after vaccination. These TCRs come from a man aged 45 to 75 who received an inactivated influenza vaccine.

The chain carries TRBV2 and TRBJ2-5; 9 nucleotides line up with TRBD2. The CDR3 is 16 residues long. V lost 4 bases, J lost 6 bases, and 12 bases stayed unmatched. Germline CDR1 reads SNHLY; CDR2 reads FYNNEI. The CDR3 coding sequence is TGTGCCAGCAGTGGACGGACTAGCGAAGTTACGAAGACCCAGTACTTC. It yields the protein CASSGRTSEVTKTQYF.

This clonotype has just a few counts. This chain links TRBV25-1 with TRBJ2-2; TRBD1 matches at 8 bases. The CDR3 is made up of 17 amino acids. Trimming took 6 bases from V and 1 from J; bases not matched to a gene: 10. CDR1 is MGHDK, CDR2 SYGVNS, per germline. CDR3 residues: CASRPTAGTGNTGELFF. The CDR3 DNA follows: TGTGCCAGCAGGCCCACGGCCGGGACAGGGAACACCGGGGAGCTGTTTTTT.

V and J are TRBV29-1 and TRBJ1-4, with D perhaps matching TRBD1 (5 bases). CDR3 length: 12 amino acids. V was pared by 4 bases and J by 6 bases, with 9 bases between. The V gene's germline CDR1 is SQVTM and CDR2 ANQGSEA. The CDR3 coding sequence is TGCAGCGTTGGGGGGAGCGATGAAAAACTGTTTTTT. It translates to CSVGGSDEKLFF.

The gene calls are TRBV5-1 and TRBJ2-7, with TRBD2 matching over 10 bases. The CDR3 consists of 16 residues. Germline V CDR1 and CDR2: SGHRS, YFSETQ. The junction had 10 bases not matched to a gene; V was cut back by 3 bases and J by 4 bases. The CDR3 loop is CASSSGELAGVYEQYF. CDR3 DNA: TGCGCCAGCAGCTCGGGAGAGCTAGCGGGGGTTTACGAGCAGTACTTC.

The rearrangement links TRBV24-1 to TRBJ2-5; D is possibly TRBD1 (6 bases). Trimming cost V 4 bases and J 5 bases, with 16 bases left between them. The V gene's germline CDR1 is KGHDR and CDR2 SFDVKD. This CDR3 region has 15 residues. DNA of the CDR3: TGTGCCACCAGTGAACTAACAGGGTTTGGGGAGACCCAGTACTTC. Translated: CATSELTGFGETQYF.

CDR3: CASSLGGSGIGKNIQYF. CDR3 coding DNA: TGTGCCAGCAGCTTAGGTGGTAGCGGGATAGGCAAAAACATTCAGTACTTC. The rearrangement links TRBV7-3 to TRBJ2-4; 8 bases fit TRBD2. The ends lost 2 bases at V and 3 bases at J; junction bases unmatched: 9. From germline, CDR1 is SGHTA and CDR2 FQGTGA. The CDR3 consists of 17 residues.

Only a few counts were recorded for this clonotype. The rearrangement joins TRBV12-3 or TRBV12-4 to TRBJ2-3; D gene unclear. There are 13 residues in the CDR3. V was shortened by 4 bases and J by 5 bases, with 10 bases between the two germline ends. CDR3 DNA: TGTGCCAGCAGTTACCGAGCTGAAGATACGCAGTATTTT. This gives the protein CASSYRAEDTQYF.

This clonotype has at least ten counts. The rearrangement links TRBV14 to TRBJ1-1; the D gene is possibly TRBD1 (5 bases). Trimming pared 0 bases from V and 4 bases from J, leaving 6 bases between. This CDR3 region has 13 residues. Germline loops: CDR1 SGHDN, CDR2 FVKESK. The CDR3 nucleotides are TGTGCCAGCAGCCAAGATAGGGGCACTGAAGCTTTCTTT. Encoded protein: CASSQDRGTEAFF.

This clonotype has a handful of counts. The genes are TRBV6-5 and TRBJ2-7; TRBD1 is a possible D gene (5 bases). The end of the DNA aligns better with TRBJ2-4, so the J call may be wrong. In germline, CDR1 is MNHEY, CDR2 SVGAGI. This CDR3 contains 11 residues. The CDR3 DNA reads TGTGCCAGCAGGACCCAGGGCATTCAGTACTTC. This sequence encodes CASRTQGIQYF.

This clonotype was recorded a few times. The chain uses TRBV4-1 and TRBJ1-5; D unresolved. From germline, CDR1 is MGHRA and CDR2 YSYEKL. V lost 1 base, J lost 4 bases, and 20 bases lay in between. The CDR3 consists of 18 residues. CDR3 amino acids: CASSQGYQRRTLNQPQHF. As DNA, the CDR3 is TGCGCCAGCAGCCAAGGGTATCAGAGGAGGACTCTGAATCAGCCCCAGCATTTT.

This clonotype has only a few counts. V and J are TRBV5-1 and TRBJ2-1, with TRBD1 as a possible D gene (6 bases). The germline V gene has CDR1 SGHRS and CDR2 YFSETQ. There are 11 residues in the CDR3. The V and J ends lost 4 bases and 10 bases respectively, with 9 bases between them. The CDR3 region is CASSADREQFF. CDR3 nucleotide sequence: TGCGCCAGCAGCGCCGACAGGGAGCAGTTCTTC.

This clonotype was detected ten times or more. This chain links TRBV28 with TRBJ1-1; D may be TRBD1 (5 bases). Trimming removed 5 bases at V and 6 bases at J, with 19 bases between. The CDR3 runs 15 residues. The germline CDR1 and CDR2 sequences are MDHEN and SYDVKM. The CDR3 sequence is CASSPLPQGNAEAFF. CDR3 nucleotide sequence: TGTGCCAGCAGTCCACTCCCTCAGGGCAATGCTGAAGCTTTCTTT.

The chain links TRBV7-2 to TRBJ2-7, with D possibly matching TRBD1 (6 bases). The CDR3 covers 13 residues. The germline V gene has CDR1 SGHTA and CDR2 FQGNSA. Trimming pared 6 bases from V and 7 bases from J, leaving 16 bases between. The chain's CDR3 is CASSFHRDWEQYF. The CDR3 DNA follows: TGTGCCAGCAGTTTTCACAGGGATTGGGAGCAGTACTTC.

The V gene is TRBV28, the J gene TRBJ2-4; D ambiguous. CDR3 length equals 15 residues. The V end lost 1 base, the J end lost 1 base, and 8 bases lay between the germline ends. The germline V gene has CDR1 MDHEN and CDR2 SYDVKM. Here the CDR3 DNA reads TGTGCCAGCAGTTTATCAGCAGATGCCAAAAACATTCAGTACTTC. Protein sequence: CASSLSADAKNIQYF.

This clonotype has more than one count but fewer than ten. The V gene is TRBV19, the J gene TRBJ2-1; D is possibly TRBD2 (6 bases). The CDR3 length is 15 residues. Between the trimmed V and J ends, which lost 4 bases and 0 bases, there was a span of 10 bases. The germline CDR1 and CDR2 sequences are LNHDA and SQIVND (reference sequence). CDR3 nucleotides: TGTGCCAGTAGTAAGGAGGGTCTCTCCTACAATGAGCAGTTCTTC. Residues: CASSKEGLSYNEQFF. The complete variable domain, with remaining parts taken from reference TRBV19 and TRBJ2-1, reads DGGITQSPKYLFRKEGQNVTLSCEQNLNHDAMYWYRQDPGQGLRLIYYSQIVNDFQKGDIAEGYSVSREKKESFPLTVTSAQKNPTAFYLCASSKEGLSYNEQFFGPGTRLTVL.

The genes are TRBV7-2 and TRBJ2-2; D gene unclear. V shed 1 base and J shed 2 bases, with 8 bases lying between them. The CDR3 has 15 amino acids. CDR1 is SGHTA, CDR2 FQGNSA, per germline. CDR3 nucleotide sequence: TGTGCCAGCAGCTTAGAGAGACTTAACACCGGGGAGCTGTTTTTT. Its protein is CASSLERLNTGELFF.

This clonotype was seen a handful of times. The chain combines TRBV12-3 or TRBV12-4 with TRBJ2-5; a possible D gene is TRBD2 (6 bases). This CDR3 has 13 amino acids. V dropped 5 bases and J dropped 2 bases, with 9 bases sitting between them. Here the CDR3 reads CASSRDWQETQYF. CDR3 coding DNA: TGTGCCAGCAGTCGGGACTGGCAAGAGACCCAGTACTTC.

This clonotype showed up many times. The chain couples TRBV4-1 to TRBJ2-1; tentatively, D is TRBD1 or TRBD2 (6 bases each). V was clipped by 4 bases and J by 5 bases, with 15 bases between them. The CDR3 totals 15 residues. Germline CDR1 and CDR2: MGHRA and YSYEKL. The CDR3 is CASSRSGSGDNEQFF. Here the CDR3 DNA reads TGCGCCAGCAGCCGTAGCGGATCAGGGGACAATGAGCAGTTCTTC.

Only a few counts were recorded for this clonotype. J is TRBJ2-7 and V is TRBV24-1, with D hard to call. V gave up 3 bases and J gave up 7 bases, with 9 bases separating them. Looked up from germline, CDR1 is KGHDR and CDR2 is SFDVKD. The CDR3 length is 12 residues. CDR3 sequence (DNA): TGTGCCACCAGTGATGCCGAGAGGGAGCAGTACTTC. Amino acids: CATSDAEREQYF.